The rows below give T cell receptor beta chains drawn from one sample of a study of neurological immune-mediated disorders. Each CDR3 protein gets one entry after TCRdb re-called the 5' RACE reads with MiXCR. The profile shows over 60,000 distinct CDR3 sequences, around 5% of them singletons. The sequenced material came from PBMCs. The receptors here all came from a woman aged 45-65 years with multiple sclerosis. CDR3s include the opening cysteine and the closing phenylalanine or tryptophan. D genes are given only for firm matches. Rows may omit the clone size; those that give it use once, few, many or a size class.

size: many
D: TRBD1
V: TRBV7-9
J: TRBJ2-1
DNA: TGTGCCAGCAGCTTAATCGCACAAAGGGGGCTGAAACCCTCCTACAATGAGCAGTTCTTC
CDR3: CASSLIAQRGLKPSYNEQFF

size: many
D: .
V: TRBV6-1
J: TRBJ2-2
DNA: TGTGCCAGCAGGATGGGGGGCAGCACCGGGGAGCTGTTTTTT
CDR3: CASRMGGSTGELFF

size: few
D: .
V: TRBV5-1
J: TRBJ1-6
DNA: TGCGCCAGCAGCAACAGGAGTAATTCACCCCTCAACTTT
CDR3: CASSNRSNSPLNF

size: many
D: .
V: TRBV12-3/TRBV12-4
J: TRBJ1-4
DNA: TGTGCCAGCAGTTTAAGGGGGGCGAATGAAAAACTGTTTTTT
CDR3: CASSLRGANEKLFF

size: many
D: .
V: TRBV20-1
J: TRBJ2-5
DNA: TGCAGTGCCACTACCCCGAGGGGACCTGGGGGAGAGACCCAGTACTTC
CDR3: CSATTPRGPGGETQYF

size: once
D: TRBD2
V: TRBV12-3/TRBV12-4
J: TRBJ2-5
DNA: TGTGCCAGCAGTGTCGGGACGGCCCGGGGGGCCCAGTACTTC
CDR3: CASSVGTARGAQYF

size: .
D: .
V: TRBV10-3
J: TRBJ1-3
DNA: TGTGCCATCAGTGCTTCAGGGTCCTCTGGAAACACCATATATTTT
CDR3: CAISASGSSGNTIYF

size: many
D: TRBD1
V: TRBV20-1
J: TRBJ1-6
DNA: TGCAGTGCTAGCGACTCGACAGGGGGACATTCACCCCTCCACTTT
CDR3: CSASDSTGGHSPLHF

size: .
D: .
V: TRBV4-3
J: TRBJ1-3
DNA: TGCGCCAGCAGCCAAGATACGAGCTCTGGAAAAACCATATATTTT
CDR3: CASSQDTSSGKTIYF

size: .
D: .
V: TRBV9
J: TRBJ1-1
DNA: TGTGCCAGCAGCGTAGAACCAGGTGGAGCTCTGAACACTGAAGCTTTCTTT
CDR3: CASSVEPGGALNTEAFF

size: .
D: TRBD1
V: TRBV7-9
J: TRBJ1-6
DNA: TGTGCCAGCAGCCCAGGACAGGGGGGAAATAATTCACCCCTCAACTTT
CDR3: CASSPGQGGNNSPLNF

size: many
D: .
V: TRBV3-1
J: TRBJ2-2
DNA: TGTGCCAGTAATCGAGTTACCGGGGAGCTGTTTTTT
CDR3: CASNRVTGELFF

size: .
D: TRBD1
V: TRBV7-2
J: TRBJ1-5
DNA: TGTGCCAGCAGCTTAGAAGCGGGACAGGGTTGGCAGCCCCAGAATTTT
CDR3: CASSLEAGQGWQPQNF

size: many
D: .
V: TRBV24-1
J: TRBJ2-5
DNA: TGTGCCACCAGTGATTTGCAGGCAGGGCAAGAGACCCAGTACTTC
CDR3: CATSDLQAGQETQYF

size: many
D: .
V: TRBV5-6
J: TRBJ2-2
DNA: TGTGCCAGCAGCTTAACGCCTACGGAGAACACCGGGGAGCTGTTTTTT
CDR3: CASSLTPTENTGELFF

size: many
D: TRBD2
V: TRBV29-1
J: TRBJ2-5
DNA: TGCAGCGTTGAAGATCGGGGAGCGGGGATCCAAGAGACCCAGTACTTC
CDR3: CSVEDRGAGIQETQYF

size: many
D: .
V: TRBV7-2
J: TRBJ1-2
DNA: TGTGCCAGCATCATCGACGTGAGACAGGCTGGCTACACCTTC
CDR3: CASIIDVRQAGYTF

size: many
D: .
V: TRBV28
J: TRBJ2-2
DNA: TGTGCCAGCGACCCAGGGAAAAGCACCGGGGAGCTGTTTTTT
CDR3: CASDPGKSTGELFF

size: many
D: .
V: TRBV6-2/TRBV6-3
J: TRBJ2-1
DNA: TGTGCCAGCAGTTACCCGACCAATTACAATGAGCAGTTCTTC
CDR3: CASSYPTNYNEQFF

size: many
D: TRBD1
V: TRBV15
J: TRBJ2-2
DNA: TGTGCCACCAGCAGCACAACCGGGACAGGGGGCTTCGACGGGGAGCTGTTTTTT
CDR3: CATSSTTGTGGFDGELFF

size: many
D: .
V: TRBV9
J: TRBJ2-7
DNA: TGTGCCAGCAGCGACCCGCGGTCCAACGGCGAGCAGTACTTC
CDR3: CASSDPRSNGEQYF

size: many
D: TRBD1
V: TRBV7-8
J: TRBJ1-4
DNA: TGTGCCAGCAGCACCCGGACAGGGAGGGGACCCGAAAAACTGTTTTTT
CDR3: CASSTRTGRGPEKLFF

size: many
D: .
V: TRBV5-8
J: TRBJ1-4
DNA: TGTGCCAGCAGCTTGAGAGGGCTTTGGGAAAAACTGTTTTTT
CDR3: CASSLRGLWEKLFF

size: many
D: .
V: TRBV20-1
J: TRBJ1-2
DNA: TGCAGTGCCCGGGAGTCCAGCACCTATGGCTACACCTTC
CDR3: CSARESSTYGYTF

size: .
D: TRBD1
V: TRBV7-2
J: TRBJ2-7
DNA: TGTGCCAGCAGTCATCCGGGACAGGGCTACGAGCAGTACTTC
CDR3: CASSHPGQGYEQYF

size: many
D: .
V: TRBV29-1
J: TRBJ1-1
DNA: TGCAGCGTAGAATCCGGGACCCATCCAAGAGTCACTGAAGCTTTCTTT
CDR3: CSVESGTHPRVTEAFF

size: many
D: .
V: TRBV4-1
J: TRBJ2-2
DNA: TGCGCCAGCAGCCTTACAGGGTTCACCGGGGAGCTGTTTTTT
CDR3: CASSLTGFTGELFF

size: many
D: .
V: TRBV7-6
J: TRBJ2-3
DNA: TGTGCCAGCAGCTTAGCTGGGGAAAGGACAGATACGCAGTATTTT
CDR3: CASSLAGERTDTQYF

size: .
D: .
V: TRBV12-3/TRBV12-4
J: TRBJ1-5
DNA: TGTGCCAGCACATTGCGTAGCAATCAGCCCCAGAATTTT
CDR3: CASTLRSNQPQNF

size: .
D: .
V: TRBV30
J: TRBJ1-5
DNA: TGTGCCTGGAGTGTAGAGAGTTGGAATCAGCCCCAGCATTTT
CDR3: CAWSVESWNQPQHF

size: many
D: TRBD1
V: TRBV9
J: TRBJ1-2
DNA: TGTGCCAGCAGCGCCGGACAGGCCCTGGGCTACACCTTC
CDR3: CASSAGQALGYTF

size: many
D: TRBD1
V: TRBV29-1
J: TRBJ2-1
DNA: TGCAGCGTTGAAGACGACAGGGGATCGTCCTACAATGAGCAGTTCTTC
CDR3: CSVEDDRGSSYNEQFF

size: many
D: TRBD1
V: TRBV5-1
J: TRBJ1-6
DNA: TGCGCCAGCAGCTACGGGACAGACAATTCACCCCTCCACTTT
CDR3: CASSYGTDNSPLHF

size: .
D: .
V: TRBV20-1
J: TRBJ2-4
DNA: TGCAGTTCGGTCTCGAGGGCCCTTCCGTACATTCAGTACTTC
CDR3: CSSVSRALPYIQYF

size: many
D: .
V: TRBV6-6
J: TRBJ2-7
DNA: TGTGCCAGCAGTTACCTGGGGGCGTACAACGAGCAGTACTTC
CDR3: CASSYLGAYNEQYF

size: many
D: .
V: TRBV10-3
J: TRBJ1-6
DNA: TGTGCCATCAGTGAACAAGAATCACCCCTCCACTTT
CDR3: CAISEQESPLHF

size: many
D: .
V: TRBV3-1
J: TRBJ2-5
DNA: TGTGCCAGCAGCCAAGAGGGTATCCAAGAGACCCAGTACTTC
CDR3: CASSQEGIQETQYF